This T cell receptor (beta chain) was documented in a study of T cell responses to AZD1222 COVID-19 vaccine. Data came from immunoSEQ multiplex PCR; TCRdb stores just in-frame clones and leaves some out. Found here are 130,000 to 150,000 clones, 82% of them singletons; the top ten hold 3.5% to 5%. This sample comprised peripheral blood, obtained on day 0 of MenACWY control vaccination. This TCR derives from an adult in good health.

Here the CDR3 DNA reads TGTGCCAGCAGCCGAGTGAGCGGGGGGCCAAATGAGCAGTTCTTC. It codes for CASSRVSGGPNEQFF. V and J are TRBV6-5 and TRBJ2-1; 9 nucleotides line up with TRBD2. This CDR3 has 15 amino acids. V was pared by 6 bases and J by 7 bases, with 10 bases of the junction left unmatched. Germline V gene sequence: CDR1 MNHEY, CDR2 SVGAGI.